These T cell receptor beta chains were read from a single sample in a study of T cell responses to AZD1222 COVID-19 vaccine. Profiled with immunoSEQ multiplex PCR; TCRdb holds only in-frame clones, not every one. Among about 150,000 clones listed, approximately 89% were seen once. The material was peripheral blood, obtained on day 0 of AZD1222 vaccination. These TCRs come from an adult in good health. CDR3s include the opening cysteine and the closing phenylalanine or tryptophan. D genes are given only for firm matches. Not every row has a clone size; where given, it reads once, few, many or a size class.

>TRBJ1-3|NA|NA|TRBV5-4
CATGSGNTIYF
TGTGCAACAGGTTCTGGAAACACCATATATTTT
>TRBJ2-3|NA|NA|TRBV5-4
CASSLAGADTQYF
TGTGCCAGCAGCTTGGCTGGAGCAGATACGCAGTATTTT
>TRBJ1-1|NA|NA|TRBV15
CATSSRGNTEAFF
TGTGCCACCAGCTCCAGGGGGAACACTGAAGCTTTCTTT
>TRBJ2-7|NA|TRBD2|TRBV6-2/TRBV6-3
CASSYSIQRERSYEQYF
TGTGCCAGCAGTTACTCGATCCAGCGGGAGCGATCCTACGAGCAGTACTTC
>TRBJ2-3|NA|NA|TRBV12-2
CASRHRGSPSGRDTQYF
TGTGCAAGTCGCCATAGGGGTAGTCCTAGCGGGAGGGATACGCAGTATTTT
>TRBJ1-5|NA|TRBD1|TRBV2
CASRRGTGKLQPQHF
TGTGCCAGCAGGAGGGGGACAGGGAAGTTACAGCCCCAGCATTTT
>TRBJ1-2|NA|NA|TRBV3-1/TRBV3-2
CASSQAGTGYGYTF
TGTGCCAGCAGCCAAGCCGGGACCGGCTATGGCTACACCTTC
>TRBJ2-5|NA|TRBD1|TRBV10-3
CAIRDRVGETQYF
TGTGCCATCAGGGACAGGGTAGGAGAGACCCAGTACTTC
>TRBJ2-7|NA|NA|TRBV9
CASSVGDGQNYEQYF
TGTGCCAGCAGCGTAGGGGATGGGCAGAATTACGAGCAGTACTTC
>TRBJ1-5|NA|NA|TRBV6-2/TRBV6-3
CASSYSGALDQPQHF
TGTGCCAGCAGTTACTCAGGAGCTTTAGATCAGCCCCAGCATTTT
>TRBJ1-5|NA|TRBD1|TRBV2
CASSERGGDRGNQPQHF
TGTGCCAGCAGTGAGCGAGGAGGGGACAGGGGCAATCAGCCCCAGCATTTT
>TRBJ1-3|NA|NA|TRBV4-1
CASTDSQGSSGNTIYF
TGCGCCAGCACTGATTCTCAGGGAAGCTCTGGAAACACCATATATTTT
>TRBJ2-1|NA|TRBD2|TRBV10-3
CAISYSGRAPYNEQFF
TGTGCCATCAGTTACAGCGGGAGGGCCCCCTACAATGAGCAGTTCTTC
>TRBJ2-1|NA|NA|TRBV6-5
CASSSSLSGAYNEQFF
TGTGCCAGCAGTTCCAGTTTATCGGGGGCATACAATGAGCAGTTCTTC
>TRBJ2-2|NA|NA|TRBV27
CASESTNTGELFF
TGTGCCAGCGAGTCTACGAACACCGGGGAGCTGTTTTTT
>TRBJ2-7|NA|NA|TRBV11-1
CASSFPGVGEQYF
TGTGCCAGCAGCTTCCCCGGGGTTGGTGAGCAGTACTTC
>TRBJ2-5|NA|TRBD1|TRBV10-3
CAISPTTPGTGKETQYF
TGTGCCATCAGCCCCACTACCCCCGGGACAGGGAAAGAGACCCAGTACTTC
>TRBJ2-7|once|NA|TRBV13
CASSLVSSGRAEQYF
TGTGCCAGCAGCTTAGTGTCGAGTGGCAGGGCCGAGCAGTACTTC
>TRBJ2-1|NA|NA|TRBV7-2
CASSPLAVSSYNEQFF
TGTGCCAGCAGCCCTCTGGCGGTGAGCTCCTACAATGAGCAGTTCTTC
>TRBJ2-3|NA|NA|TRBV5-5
CASSAGTLLADTQYF
TGTGCCAGCAGCGCGGGGACACTCCTCGCAGATACGCAGTATTTT
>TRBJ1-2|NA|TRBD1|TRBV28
CASSRQGNYGYTF
TGTGCCAGCAGTCGACAGGGGAACTATGGCTACACCTTC
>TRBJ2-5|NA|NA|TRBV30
CAWSVNNGHETQYF
TGTGCCTGGAGTGTCAATAATGGACACGAGACCCAGTACTTC
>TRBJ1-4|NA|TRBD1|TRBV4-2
CASSQGTGVNEKLFF
TGTGCCAGCAGCCAAGGGACAGGGGTTAATGAAAAACTGTTTTTT
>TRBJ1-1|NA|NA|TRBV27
CASSLSGLAGALEAFF
TGTGCCAGCAGTTTATCCGGCTTGGCAGGGGCCCTTGAAGCTTTCTTT
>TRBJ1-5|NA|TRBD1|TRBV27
CANYRDRNKGNQPQHF
TGTGCCAACTACCGGGACAGGAACAAGGGCAATCAGCCCCAGCATTTT
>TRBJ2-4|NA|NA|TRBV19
CASRPSLGDLQYF
TGTGCCAGTAGACCTTCCTTGGGCGACCTTCAGTACTTC
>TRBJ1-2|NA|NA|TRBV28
CASRAELGYTF
TGTGCCAGCAGGGCGGAGTTAGGGTACACCTTC
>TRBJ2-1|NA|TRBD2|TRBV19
CASSIYSGSNEQFF
TGTGCCAGTAGTATCTATAGCGGGAGTAATGAGCAGTTCTTC
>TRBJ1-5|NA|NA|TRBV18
CASSPQEQSQPQHF
TGTGCCAGCTCACCACAGGAGCAATCTCAGCCCCAGCATTTT
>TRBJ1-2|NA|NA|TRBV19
CASSKTARQSRDYGYTF
TGTGCCAGTAGTAAGACCGCCCGACAGAGTCGGGACTATGGCTACACCTTC
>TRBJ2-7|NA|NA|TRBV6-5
CASGGLGSSYEQYF
TGTGCCAGCGGAGGTCTGGGGAGCTCCTACGAGCAGTACTTC
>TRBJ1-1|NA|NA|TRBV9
CASSQAGEETEAFF
TGTGCCAGCAGCCAGGCGGGGGAAGAAACTGAAGCTTTCTTT
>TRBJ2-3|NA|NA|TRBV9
CASSAQTVPSTDTQYF
TGTGCCAGCAGCGCCCAGACAGTCCCTAGCACAGATACGCAGTATTTT
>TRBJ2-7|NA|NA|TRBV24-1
CATSESGYYEQYF
TGTGCCACCAGTGAGTCAGGGTACTACGAGCAGTACTTC
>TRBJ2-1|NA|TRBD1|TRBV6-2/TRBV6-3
CASSGAGGNEQFF
TGTGCCAGCAGTGGGGCAGGGGGCAATGAGCAGTTCTTC
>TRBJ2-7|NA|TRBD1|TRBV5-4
CASSSGQGATEQYF
TGTGCCAGCAGCTCCGGACAGGGGGCAACCGAGCAGTACTTC
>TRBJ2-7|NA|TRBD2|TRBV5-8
CASSKTGTSGPGEQYF
TGTGCCAGCAGCAAGACCGGGACTAGCGGGCCGGGGGAGCAGTACTTC
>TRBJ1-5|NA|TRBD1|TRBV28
CASSSTGGVQPQHF
TGTGCCAGCAGTTCGACAGGGGGCGTTCAGCCCCAGCATTTT
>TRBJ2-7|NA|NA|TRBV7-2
CASSLGTEGALSYEQYF
TGTGCCAGCAGCTTAGGGACGGAGGGGGCACTTTCCTACGAGCAGTACTTC
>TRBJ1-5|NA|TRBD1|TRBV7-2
CASSFATGMEGQPQHF
TGTGCCAGCAGCTTTGCGACAGGGATGGAAGGGCAGCCCCAGCATTTT
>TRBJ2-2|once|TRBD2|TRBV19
CASSKAGVGTGELFF
TGTGCCAGTAGTAAAGCGGGAGTGGGGACCGGGGAGCTGTTTTTT
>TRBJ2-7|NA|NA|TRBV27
CASSSRRLYEQYF
TGTGCCAGCAGTTCTCGACGGCTCTACGAGCAGTACTTC
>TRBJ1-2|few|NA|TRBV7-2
CASSFAPDRPNYGYTF
TGTGCCAGCAGCTTCGCCCCCGACAGGCCTAACTATGGCTACACCTTC
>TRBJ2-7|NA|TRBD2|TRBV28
CASSLGGGRAGEQYF
TGTGCCAGCAGTTTAGGGGGCGGGAGGGCCGGCGAGCAGTACTTC
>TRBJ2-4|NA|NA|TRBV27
CASSFVPEAKNIQYF
TGTGCCAGCAGTTTCGTCCCGGAGGCCAAAAACATTCAGTACTTC
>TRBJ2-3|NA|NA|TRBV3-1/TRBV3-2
CASSSGTGTDTQYF
TGTGCCAGCAGCTCCGGGACGGGCACAGATACGCAGTATTTT
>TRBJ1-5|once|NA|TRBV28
CASSPSEGSPNQPQHF
TGTGCCAGCAGTCCCTCCGAGGGGTCTCCCAATCAGCCCCAGCATTTT
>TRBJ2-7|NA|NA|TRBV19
CASSTGTGTSYEQYF
TGTGCCAGTAGTACCGGGACTGGAACTAGCTACGAGCAGTACTTC
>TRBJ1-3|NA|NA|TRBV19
CASSPRRARDTIYF
TGTGCCAGTAGTCCCCGCAGGGCTCGGGACACCATATATTTT
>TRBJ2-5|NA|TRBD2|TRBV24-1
CATSEGLAGPQETQYF
TGTGCCACCAGTGAGGGGCTAGCGGGCCCCCAAGAGACCCAGTACTTC
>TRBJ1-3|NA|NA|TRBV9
CASSVGTGGNTIYF
TGTGCCAGCAGCGTAGGAACAGGGGGAAACACCATATATTTT